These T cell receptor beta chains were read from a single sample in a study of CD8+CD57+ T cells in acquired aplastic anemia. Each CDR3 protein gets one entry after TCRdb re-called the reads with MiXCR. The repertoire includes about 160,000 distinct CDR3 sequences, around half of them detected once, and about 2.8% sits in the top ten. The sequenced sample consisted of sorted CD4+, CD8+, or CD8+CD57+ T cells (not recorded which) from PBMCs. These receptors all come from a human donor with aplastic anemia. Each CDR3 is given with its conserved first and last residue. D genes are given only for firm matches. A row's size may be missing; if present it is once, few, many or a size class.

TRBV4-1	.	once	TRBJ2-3	TGCGCCAGCAGCGGGGGTGGGGAATATACGCAGTATTTT	CASSGGGEYTQYF
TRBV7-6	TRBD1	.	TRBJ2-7	TGTGCCAGCAGCTTACCTAGTCCCGGGACAGGGGGGCCCTACGAGCAGTACTTC	CASSLPSPGTGGPYEQYF
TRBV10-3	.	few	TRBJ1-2	TGTGCCACCGAGGGGGGGTCCTATGGCTACACCTTC	CATEGGSYGYTF
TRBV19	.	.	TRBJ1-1	TGTGCCAGTGGTATCGACAGGAACACTGAAGCTTTTTTT	CASGIDRNTEAFF
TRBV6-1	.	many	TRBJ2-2	TGTGCCGCCAATGGGGTCGGGGAGCTGTTTTTT	CAANGVGELFF
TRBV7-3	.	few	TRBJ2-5	TGTGCCAGCAGCCGAGAGTACCAAGAGACCCAGTACTTC	CASSREYQETQYF
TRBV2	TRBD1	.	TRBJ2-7	TGTGCCAGCAGTCTAACCGGTCAGGGGGCGCGTGAGCAGTACTTC	CASSLTGQGAREQYF
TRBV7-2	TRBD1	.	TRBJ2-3	TGTGCCAGCAGCTCCGACAGGGTGTCAGATACGCAGTATTTT	CASSSDRVSDTQYF
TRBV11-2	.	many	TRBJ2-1	TGTGCCAGCACCGTTCAAGGGGCGGGGGCCCCCTACAATGAGCAGTTCTTC	CASTVQGAGAPYNEQFF
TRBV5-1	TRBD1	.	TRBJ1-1	TGCGCCAGCACTAAGACAGGGGCGAACACTGAAGCTTTCTTT	CASTKTGANTEAFF
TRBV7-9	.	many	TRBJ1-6	TGTGCCAGCAGCTTGGGTGACTCCTATAATTCACCCCTCCACTTT	CASSLGDSYNSPLHF
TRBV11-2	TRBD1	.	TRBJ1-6	TGTGCCAGCAGCTTAGCTCTTGGGACAGGCGATAATTCACCCCTCCACTTT	CASSLALGTGDNSPLHF
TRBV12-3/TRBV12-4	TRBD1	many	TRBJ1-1	TGTGCCAGCAGCTTACCTACAGGGGAAGTGAACACTGAAGCTTTCTTT	CASSLPTGEVNTEAFF
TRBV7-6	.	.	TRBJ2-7	TGTGCCAGCAGCTTATTCGAGGGGGGCATCTACGAGCAGTACTTC	CASSLFEGGIYEQYF
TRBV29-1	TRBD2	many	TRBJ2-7	TGCAGCGCCCACATTGGACTAGCGGGGACGTCCTCCTACGAGCAGTACTTC	CSAHIGLAGTSSYEQYF
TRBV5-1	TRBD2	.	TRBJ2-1	TGCGCCAGCAGTTCTTCCCCAGGGGGACTAGCGGGAGGCAATGAGCAGTTCTTC	CASSSSPGGLAGGNEQFF
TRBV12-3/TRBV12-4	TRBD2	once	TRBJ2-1	TGTGCCAGCAGTTCGACTAGCGGGGGACCTGAGCAGTTCTTC	CASSSTSGGPEQFF
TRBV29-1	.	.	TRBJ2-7	TGCAGCGTTGTCGCCCGCTCCTACGAGCAGTACTTC	CSVVARSYEQYF
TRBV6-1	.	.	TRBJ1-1	TGTGCCAGCAGTGAAGCCAGGGGGAACACTGAAGCTTTCTTT	CASSEARGNTEAFF
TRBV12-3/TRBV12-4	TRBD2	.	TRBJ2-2	TGTGCCAGCAGGCGGGGACTAGCGGGAAGCACCGGGGAGCTGTTTTTT	CASRRGLAGSTGELFF
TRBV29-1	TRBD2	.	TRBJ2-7	TGCAGCGCAGCGGGGCTAGCGTTGGAGCAGTACTTC	CSAAGLALEQYF
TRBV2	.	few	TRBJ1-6	TGTGCCAGCAGGGAAGCGGGGGCGCGGAATTCACCCCTCCACTTT	CASREAGARNSPLHF
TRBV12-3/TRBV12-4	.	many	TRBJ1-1	TGTGCCAGCAGTCGGGCGACGAACACTGAAGCTTTCTTT	CASSRATNTEAFF
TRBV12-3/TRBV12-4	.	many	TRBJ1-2	TGTGCCAGCAGTCCCTCCTCCTCGACAGTCTATGGCTACACCTTC	CASSPSSSTVYGYTF
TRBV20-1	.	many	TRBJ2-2	TGCAGTGCTAGAGCGGAAAGTCAGGGTAGTACCGGGGAGCTGTTTTTT	CSARAESQGSTGELFF
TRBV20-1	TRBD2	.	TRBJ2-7	TGCAGTGCTACTCCAGGGCTAGCGGGGAACTACGAGCAGTACTTC	CSATPGLAGNYEQYF
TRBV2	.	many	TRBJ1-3	TGTGCCAGCAGTGAAGCTCCGGGGTTTAACATATATTTT	CASSEAPGFNIYF
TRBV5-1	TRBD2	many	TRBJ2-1	TGCGCCAGCAGCGCCCTAGCGGCCTCCTACAATGAGCAGTTCTTC	CASSALAASYNEQFF
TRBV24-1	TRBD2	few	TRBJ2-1	TGTGCCACCAGTGGGTCAACGGGGGGGCATCTTAATGAGCAGTTCTTC	CATSGSTGGHLNEQFF
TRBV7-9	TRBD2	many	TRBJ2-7	TGTGCCAGCAGCCCGTTTGGGGTTGGCGGGAGTTCCCCCTACGAGCAGTACTTC	CASSPFGVGGSSPYEQYF
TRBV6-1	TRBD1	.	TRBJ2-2	TGTGCCAGCTACAGCCGGGACAGGAACACCGGGGAGCTGTTTTTT	CASYSRDRNTGELFF
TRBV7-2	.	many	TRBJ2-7	TGTGCCAGCAGCCCGAACCGGGCGATTGCGCAGTACTTC	CASSPNRAIAQYF
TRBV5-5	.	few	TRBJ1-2	TGTGCCAGCAGGGGGGTGGGGAGGGAACACTATGGCTACACCTTC	CASRGVGREHYGYTF
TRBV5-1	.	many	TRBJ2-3	TGCGCCAGCAGCTTGACGTTAGGGGGTAAGGATACGCAGTATTTT	CASSLTLGGKDTQYF
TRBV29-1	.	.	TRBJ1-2	TGCAGCGGGGGGACGGGACATAACTATGGCTACACCTTC	CSGGTGHNYGYTF
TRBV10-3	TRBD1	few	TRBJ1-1	TGTGCCATCAATCCGGGACAGGGGGCAGCTGAAGCTTTCTTT	CAINPGQGAAEAFF
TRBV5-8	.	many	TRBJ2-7	TGTGCCAGCAGCTTGACAGGAGTAAACGAGCAGTACTTC	CASSLTGVNEQYF
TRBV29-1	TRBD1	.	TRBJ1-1	TGCAGCGTTGACGGGACAGGGAACACTGAAGCTTTCTTT	CSVDGTGNTEAFF
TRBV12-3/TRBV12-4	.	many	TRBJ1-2	TGTGCCAGCAGTTTAGAGACGGGCGGCTACACCTTC	CASSLETGGYTF
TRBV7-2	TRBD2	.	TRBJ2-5	TGTGCCAGCAGCTCTCTGACTAGCGGGGGAGAGACCCAGTACTTC	CASSSLTSGGETQYF
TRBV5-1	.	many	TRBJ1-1	TGCGCCAGCAGCTCCACAGGGTACGACACTGAAGCTTTCTTT	CASSSTGYDTEAFF
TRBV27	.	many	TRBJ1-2	TGTGCCAGCAGGGACCCCCCGGACGGCTACACCTTC	CASRDPPDGYTF
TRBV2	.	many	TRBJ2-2	TGTGCCAGCGGACTACGACGGTTGGACGGGGAGCTGTTTTTT	CASGLRRLDGELFF
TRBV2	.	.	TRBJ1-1	TGTGCCAGCAGGCTAGGACGGAACACTGAAGCTTTCTTT	CASRLGRNTEAFF
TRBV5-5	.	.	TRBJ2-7	TGTGCCAGCAGCCAAGGAGTGGGACACTACGAGCAGTACTTC	CASSQGVGHYEQYF
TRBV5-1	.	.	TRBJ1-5	TGCGCCAGCAGCCCGGCAGTCGGACCGAATCAGCCCCAGCATTTT	CASSPAVGPNQPQHF
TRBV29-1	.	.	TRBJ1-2	TGCAGCGTTGAACCGGGACTCGGGTATGGCTACACCTTC	CSVEPGLGYGYTF
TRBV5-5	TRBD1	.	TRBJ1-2	TGTGCCAGCAGGCAGACAGGGCTGGGCTATGGCTACACCTTC	CASRQTGLGYGYTF
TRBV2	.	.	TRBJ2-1	TGTGCCAGCAGTGAGACTAGCTCCTACAATGAGCAGTTCTTC	CASSETSSYNEQFF
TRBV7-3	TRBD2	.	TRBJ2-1	TGTGCCAGCAGCCCCGGGGGGAATGAGCAGTTCTTC	CASSPGGNEQFF
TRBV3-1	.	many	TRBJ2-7	TGTGCCAGCCGGGGGAGCGGTTCCGAGCAGTACTTC	CASRGSGSEQYF
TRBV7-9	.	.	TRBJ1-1	TGTTTGGGGCTCCGCTGGGGCACTGAAGCTTTCTTT	CLGLRWGTEAFF
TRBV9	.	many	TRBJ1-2	TGTGCCAGTGGCGGACGCAGCGGGGGCTACACCTTC	CASGGRSGGYTF
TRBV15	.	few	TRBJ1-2	TGTGCCACCAGCAGCCCGACATTCGCAGACGGCTACACCTTC	CATSSPTFADGYTF
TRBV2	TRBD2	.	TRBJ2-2	TGTGCCAGCAGAACCTTAGCGGGGGCCGAGGTCGGGGAGCTGTTTTTT	CASRTLAGAEVGELFF
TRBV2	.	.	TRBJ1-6	TGTGCCAACAGGGCTTTGGATAATTCACCCCTCCACTTT	CANRALDNSPLHF
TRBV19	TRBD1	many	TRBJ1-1	TGTGCCAGTAGTATAAGGGGGCCCACTGAAGCTTTCTTT	CASSIRGPTEAFF
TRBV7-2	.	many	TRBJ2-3	TGTGCCAGCAGCGGTGGAGAGCGGGTTATCACAGATACGCAGTATTTT	CASSGGERVITDTQYF
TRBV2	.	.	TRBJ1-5	TGTGCCAGCAGCGGCGGCAGTTATAGCAATCAGCCCCAGCATTTT	CASSGGSYSNQPQHF
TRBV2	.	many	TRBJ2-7	TGTGCCAGCAGTGAGAATCGGGGAGTATACGAGCAGTACTTC	CASSENRGVYEQYF